The 11 T cell receptor beta chains presented below share a single source sample, sequenced in a study of T-cell reconstitution after alpha-beta-depleted transplantation in children. Unique molecular identifiers were incorporated into the prepared TCRbeta library. TCRdb re-called the PCR reads through MiXCR, storing one row per CDR3 protein. The repertoire consists of about 90,000 distinct CDR3 sequences, with roughly 8% occurring once and the leading ten covering over 6%. The sequenced sample was PBMCs from the stem cell graft donor, obtained from the stem cell graft. The receptors here all came from a human donor who donated a stem cell graft to a child with congenital amegakaryocytic thrombocytopenia.

This clonotype has a count of ten or more. The rearrangement joins TRBV5-1 to TRBJ2-7; 8 bases match TRBD2. CDR3 length equals 14 residues. Trimming removed 3 bases from V and 2 bases from J; junction bases left unmatched: 4. CDR1 is SGHRS, CDR2 YFSETQ, per germline. The DNA of the CDR3 is TGCGCCAGCAGCTCGGGGGGGGAGACCTACGAGCAGTACTTC. Residues: CASSSGGETYEQYF. The complete variable domain, with remaining parts taken from reference TRBV5-1 and TRBJ2-7, reads KAGVTQTPRYLIKTRGQQVTLSCSPISGHRSVSWYQQTPGQGLQFLFEYFSETQRNKGNFPGRFSGRQFSNSRSEMNVSTLELGDSALYLCASSSGGETYEQYFGPGTRLTVT.

The table lists this clonotype with many counts. The V gene is TRBV7-8, the J gene TRBJ2-3, with D tentatively TRBD1 (5 bases). CDR1 SGHVS and CDR2 FQNEAQ come from the germline V gene. The CDR3 runs to 14 residues. V dropped 3 bases and J dropped 4 bases, with 11 bases sitting between them. In DNA, the CDR3 is TGTGCCAGCAGCTTGACAGAATTAGCAGATACGCAGTATTTT. This sequence encodes CASSLTELADTQYF.

This clonotype was detected many times. The rearrangement links TRBV20-1 to TRBJ2-1; TRBD2 might be the D (7 bases). Germline V gives CDR1 DFQATT, CDR2 SNEGSKA (reference sequence). Trimming shortened V by 2 bases and J by 3 bases, and 17 bases separated the two germline ends. This CDR3 contains 16 residues. CDR3 loop: CSARNLGGLNYNEQFF. DNA of the CDR3: TGCAGTGCTAGAAACCTAGGGGGACTAAACTACAATGAGCAGTTCTTC.

This clonotype was found many times. The chain is built from TRBV4-2 and TRBJ1-5; no firm D call. V was cut by 0 bases and J by 1 base, with 7 bases left in between. The CDR3 has 15 residues. Germline values: CDR1 LGHNA, CDR2 YNFKEQ. The CDR3 region has the DNA TGTGCCAGCAGCCAAGAGGGCCGCAGCAATCAGCCCCAGCATTTT. Translation gives CASSQEGRSNQPQHF.

This clonotype was counted at least ten times. The CDR3 here is CSVSERGRDTGELFF. DNA of the CDR3: TGCAGCGTGTCGGAGAGGGGTCGGGACACCGGGGAGCTGTTTTTT. This chain connects TRBV29-1 to TRBJ2-2, with D perhaps assigned TRBD1 or TRBD2 (5 bases each). Germline values: CDR1 SQVTM, CDR2 ANQGSEA. CDR3 length: 15 residues. The V end lost 6 bases, the J end lost 3 bases, and 17 bases lay between the germline ends.

To note about this clonotype: This sequence may be a read error, since a much larger clone differs from it by one base. The chain is built from TRBV7-9 and TRBJ1-2, with no clear D. This CDR3 is built from 14 residues. V lost 2 bases, J lost 2 bases, and 9 bases lay in between. Germline V gene data show CDR1 as SEHNR and CDR2 as FQNEAQ (reference sequence). CDR3 bases: TGTGCCAGCAGCTTATATCTAGAAAACTATGGCTACACCTTC. Translation gives CASSLYLENYGYTF. The full variable domain, in which reference TRBV7-9 and TRBJ1-2 provide the parts outside the CDR3, is DTGVSQNPRHKITKRGQNVTFRCDPISEHNRLYWYRQTLGQGPEFLTYFQNEAQLEKSRLLSDRFSAERPKGSFSTLEIQRTEQGDSAMYLCASSLYLENYGYTFGSGTRLTVV.

This clonotype was recorded many times. The chain joins TRBV27 to TRBJ1-1, with unresolved D. Germline CDR1 and CDR2: MNHEY and SMNVEV (reference sequence). CDR3 length: 13 amino acids. The V end lost 6 bases, the J end lost 1 base, and 9 bases lay between the germline ends. Written as DNA, the CDR3 is TGTGCCAGCAGAACCAGAGGGAACACTGAAGCTTTCTTT. Amino acids: CASRTRGNTEAFF.

This clonotype was detected ten times or more. CDR3: CSARARTGGHIDEQFF. For the CDR3, the DNA is TGCAGTGCTAGAGCTCGGACAGGGGGACACATCGATGAGCAGTTCTTC. V gene TRBV20-1 combines with J gene TRBJ2-1, with 10 bases fitting TRBD1. CDR3 size: 16 residues. Germline CDR1 DFQATT, CDR2 SNEGSKA (reference sequence). The J segment lost 8 bases and the V segment lost 1 base, leaving 11 bases of the junction unmatched.

This clonotype has a count of ten or more. The chain has TRBV12-3 or TRBV12-4 and TRBJ1-6; unclear D gene. The CDR3 extends over 17 amino acids. V was pared by 6 bases and J by 7 bases, with 22 bases between. For the CDR3, the DNA is TGTGCCAGCAGCCCAACAACCGGCGGTGGTGGGAATTCACCCCTCCACTTT. It codes for CASSPTTGGGGNSPLHF.

The sample holds many counts of this clonotype. The V gene is TRBV12-3 or TRBV12-4, the J gene TRBJ1-2, with a weak D call TRBD1 (5 bases). The V end lost 5 bases, the J end lost 2 bases, and 12 bases lay between the germline ends. The CDR3 runs to 14 residues. CDR3 sequence reads: CASSPRGGNYGYTF. CDR3 sequence (DNA): TGTGCCAGCAGTCCTCGGGGGGGGAACTATGGCTACACCTTC.

In this sample, this clonotype turned up a few times. The chain links TRBV20-1 to TRBJ2-1, with 12 bases matching TRBD2. Per germline, CDR1 DFQATT and CDR2 SNEGSKA (reference sequence). Unmatched junction bases numbered 9, after V lost 6 bases and J lost 9 bases. This CDR3 has 14 amino acids. The CDR3 nucleotides read TGCAGTGCCCTGACTAGCGGGGGTAGGGGTGAGCAGTTCTTC. The encoded protein is CSALTSGGRGEQFF.